This T cell receptor beta chain came from a study of regulatory dendritic cells for organ transplantation. FACS sorted CD4+ or CD8+ T cells into CD45RA+ naive and CD45RO+ memory. Only in-frame clones appear in the TCRdb table, and some are missing; sequencing was by immunoSEQ multiplex PCR. Altogether tens of thousands of clones are present, under 90% being singletons, with the ten largest covering 0.4% to 0.5%. The study, taken as a whole, reports: Memory CD8+ clonal expansion seemed more limited with regulatory than mature dendritic cells. Memory CD8+ T cells were the most oligoclonal; naive cells were highly diverse. Considerable individual heterogeneity was seen in alloreactive memory CD8+ T cells.

With regard to this clone: Antigen: not known.

This sequence originates from a human donor in good health. The sample taken for sequencing was naive CD8+ T cells from blood. Subset here: CD45RA+ naive T cells.

The CDR3 bases are TGTGCCAGCAGTTTGCCCGGGGGGGCCTTCGGGGAGCTGTTTTTT. It yields the protein CASSLPGGAFGELFF. The chain couples TRBV27 to TRBJ2-2, with 8 bases identical to TRBD2. The junction had 7 bases not matched to a gene; V was cut back by 3 bases and J by 7 bases. The CDR3 spans 15 residues. Per the germline V gene, CDR1 is MNHEY and CDR2 is SMNVEV (reference sequence).